These 27 T cell receptor beta chains originate from one sample sequenced in a study of T cells in Graves' hyperthyroidism and ophthalmopathy. The source material, RNA transcripts, was used to amplify TCR beta CDR3 regions. Using the HTBI primer set, a first-round RT-PCR was run on the TCR CDR3. TCRdb redid the calling of the multiplex PCR reads with MiXCR, one entry per CDR3 protein. This table has about 610,000 distinct CDR3 sequences, approximately 44% appearing once. Sequencing input: peripheral blood or thyroid tissue (not recorded which). Every receptor here comes from a woman under 30 with Graves' hyperthyroidism.

This clonotype has a count of ten or more. The V call is TRBV6-6, the J call TRBJ1-3; TRBD1 matches 7 bases. The germline V gene has CDR1 MNHNY and CDR2 SVGAGI (reference sequence). Germline trimming cut 5 bases from V and 1 base from J; bases unmatched to any gene: 8. CDR3 length equals 16 residues. The CDR3 here is CASSQNQGESGNTIYF. In DNA, the CDR3 is TGTGCCAGCAGTCAAAACCAGGGGGAATCTGGAAACACCATATATTTT.

This clonotype was counted ten times or more. This chain uses TRBV4-1 with TRBJ1-5; 9 bases map to TRBD1. Germline values: CDR1 MGHRA, CDR2 YSYEKL. Trimming at V came to 0 bases and at J to 5 bases, leaving 2 bases not matched to a gene. The CDR3 is made up of 15 amino acids. CDR3 bases: TGCGCCAGCAGCCAAGAGGGACAGGGATATCAGCCCCAGCATTTT. Its translation is CASSQEGQGYQPQHF.

This clonotype was counted once. This chain links TRBV5-1 with TRBJ2-5; D may be TRBD1 (6 bases). CDR3 length: 15 amino acids. Trimming took 4 bases from V and 0 from J, leaving 13 bases between them. From germline, CDR1 is SGHRS and CDR2 YFSETQ. CDR3 loop: CASSTGHSYQETQYF. The CDR3 DNA reads as TGCGCCAGCAGCACGGGACATTCGTACCAAGAGACCCAGTACTTC.

This clonotype was recorded at least ten times. The chain is built from TRBV20-1 and TRBJ1-5; unclear D gene. Trimming took 3 bases from V and 5 from J, leaving 14 bases between them. The germline V gene encodes CDR1 DFQATT and CDR2 SNEGSKA (reference sequence). The CDR3 has 14 residues. The CDR3 nucleotides read TGCAGTGCTAGGGCGGGAAGAGAATATCAGCCCCAGCATTTT. Translating gives CSARAGREYQPQHF.

The chain uses TRBV5-4 and TRBJ2-7; 9 bases agree with TRBD2. With V trimmed by 0 bases and J by 9 bases, 10 bases remained unmatched. CDR1 is SGHNT, CDR2 YYREEE, per germline (reference sequence). This CDR3 has 15 residues. In nucleotides, the CDR3 is TGTGCCAGCAGCTTGGGTCTAGCGGGAAACTTCGTGCAGTACTTC. It translates to CASSLGLAGNFVQYF. The full variable domain, completed using reference TRBV5-4 and TRBJ2-7, is ETGVTQSPTHLIKTRGQQVTLRCSSQSGHNTVSWYQQALGQGPQFIFQYYREEENGRGNFPPRFSGLQFPNYSSELNVNALELDDSALYLCASSLGLAGNFVQYFGPGTRLTVT.

For this clonotype: The junction and the germline gene differ at one end; a read error may be behind it. The genes are TRBV24-1 and TRBJ2-2; D possibly corresponds to TRBD2 (7 bases). The CDR3 is 13 residues long. CDR1 is KGHDR and CDR2 is SFDVKD in the germline V gene. The CDR3 region has the DNA TGTGCCACCTCGGGGAGGGGGACCGCTGAGCAGTTTTTT. It yields the protein CATSGRGTAEQFF.

This chain joins TRBV29-1 and TRBJ2-6; a weak D match, TRBD2 (5 bases). Germline-derived CDR1 and CDR2 are SQVTM and ANQGSEA. The CDR3 contains 14 residues. V was trimmed by 7 bases and J by 12 bases, leaving 22 bases between them. CDR3 in DNA: TGCAGCGGACTGGCGGGCCTTACGATCAGCGTCCTGACTTTC. As protein: CSGLAGLTISVLTF.

In DNA form, the CDR3 reads TGTGCCATCAGTCCGAGGGGAGGCTCTGGAAACACCATATATTTT. Encoded protein: CAISPRGGSGNTIYF. The chain uses TRBV10-3 and TRBJ1-3; tentatively, D is TRBD1 (5 bases). The CDR3 sequence is 15 residues long. V lost 5 bases and J 0 bases, leaving 11 bases between the germline ends. CDR1 is ENHRY and CDR2 is SYGVKD in the germline V gene.

This clonotype was seen ten or more times. The chain employs TRBV2 and TRBJ1-2, with a tentative D call TRBD1 (5 bases). Germline V gene data show CDR1 as SNHLY and CDR2 as FYNNEI. The CDR3 has 16 amino acids. The V and J ends lost 6 bases and 5 bases respectively, with 22 bases between them. CDR3 nucleotides: TGTGCCAGCAGCCGGGGGGAGGACGCTTCCCGTTATGGCTACACCTTC. This encodes CASSRGEDASRYGYTF.

The genes are TRBV13 and TRBJ2-7, with 10 nucleotides matching TRBD1. The germline gives CDR1 PRHDT, CDR2 FYEKMQ (reference sequence). CDR3 length: 16 residues. The J segment lost 2 bases and the V segment lost 5 bases, leaving 9 bases of the junction unmatched. This CDR3 is CASSLNTGTGAYEQYF. CDR3 DNA sequence: TGTGCCAGCAGCCTCAACACCGGGACAGGGGCCTACGAGCAGTACTTC.

The CDR3 DNA sequence: TGTGCCAGCAGCTTAACTGAGCAGTTCTTC. Its protein is CASSLTEQFF. The chain carries TRBV7-2 and TRBJ2-1; no reliable D call. V lost 2 bases and J 9 bases, leaving 2 bases between the germline ends. The germline CDR1 and CDR2 sequences are SGHTA and FQGNSA. The CDR3 is 10 residues long.

The V gene is TRBV2, the J gene TRBJ2-7; TRBD1 or TRBD2 may be the D gene (5 bases each). The CDR3 sequence is 11 residues long. Germline values: CDR1 SNHLY, CDR2 FYNNEI. Deletions cut 6 bases from V and 7 bases from J, with 10 bases between. As DNA, the CDR3 is TGTGCCAGCAGCGGGACGGGAGAGCAGTACTTC. Its translation is CASSGTGEQYF.

This clonotype has a count of ten or more. The chain has TRBV12-3 or TRBV12-4 and TRBJ2-2; unclear D gene. The CDR3 covers 13 residues. Between the trimmed V and J ends, which lost 3 bases and 5 bases, there was a span of 7 bases. CDR3 region: CASSFVLTGELFF. CDR3 coding DNA: TGTGCCAGCAGTTTCGTCCTGACCGGGGAGCTGTTTTTT.

The gene calls are TRBV25-1 and TRBJ2-5, with 11 bases aligning to TRBD1. CDR3 length: 15 residues. Germline CDR1 is MGHDK and CDR2 is SYGVNS. Trimming at V came to 8 bases and at J to 5 bases, leaving 10 bases not matched to a gene. For the CDR3, the DNA is TGTGCCAGCCAAGCGGGACAGGGGGATTTTGAGACCCAGTACTTC. Its translation is CASQAGQGDFETQYF.

The chain is built from TRBV7-6 and TRBJ2-7; 7 nucleotides match TRBD2. Germline loops: CDR1 SGHVS, CDR2 FNYEAQ. With 4 bases clipped from V and 2 bases from J, the junction kept 5 bases outside the gene matches. The CDR3 consists of 14 residues. The CDR3 region is CASSSPSGPYEQYF. The CDR3 coding sequence is TGTGCCAGCAGCTCCCCTAGCGGCCCCTACGAGCAGTACTTC. Supplemented by reference TRBV7-6 and TRBJ2-7, the full variable domain reads GAGVSQSPRYKVTKRGQDVALRCDPISGHVSLYWYRQALGQGPEFLTYFNYEAQQDKSGLPNDRFSAERPEGSISTLTIQRTEQRDSAMYRCASSSPSGPYEQYFGPGTRLTVT.

A note on this clonotype: Since no conserved phenylalanine or tryptophan closes the CDR3, a read error is the likely cause. This sequence joins TRBV12-3 or TRBV12-4 and TRBJ1-1; D unclear. The V and J ends lost 4 bases and 4 bases respectively, with 10 bases between them. The CDR3 contains 13 residues. CDR3 in amino acids: CASSSTRGTEAFS. DNA for the CDR3: TGTGCCAGCAGTTCCACCCGGGGCACTGAAGCTTTCTCT.

The V and J genes are TRBV29-1 and TRBJ2-7, with unresolved D. Trimming pared 3 bases from V and 9 bases from J, leaving 15 bases between. Germline V gives CDR1 SQVTM, CDR2 ANQGSEA. The CDR3 spans 12 residues. CDR3 in amino acids: CSVELAVTMQYF. The CDR3 DNA reads as TGCAGCGTTGAGCTGGCAGTCACGATGCAGTACTTC.

This clonotype was seen more than once but under ten times. The V gene is TRBV7-3, the J gene TRBJ2-5; TRBD2 matches at 12 bases. The CDR3 extends over 14 amino acids. Germline V gene lookup returns CDR1 SGHTA and CDR2 FQGTGA. Trimming at V came to 5 bases and at J to 5 bases, leaving 3 bases not matched to a gene. CDR3 in DNA: TGTGCCAGCAGCCTAGCGGGAGGGGATGAGACCCAGTACTTC. This translates into CASSLAGGDETQYF.

This rearrangement joins TRBV10-3 to TRBJ1-1; TRBD1 agrees at 11 bases. This CDR3 has 13 amino acids. J gave up 5 bases and V 10 bases, and 6 bases lay outside the gene matches. Germline V gene lookup returns CDR1 ENHRY and CDR2 SYGVKD. The CDR3 loop reads CATSGTGGTEAFF. In nucleotides, the CDR3 is TGTGCCACCTCCGGGACAGGGGGTACTGAAGCTTTCTTT.

This rearrangement joins TRBV7-9 to TRBJ1-6, with D unclear. V lost 1 base and J 10 bases, leaving 11 bases between the germline ends. The CDR3 covers 14 residues. In germline, CDR1 is SEHNR, CDR2 FQNEAQ (reference sequence). The CDR3 loop is CASSLGFPGSPLHF. The DNA of the CDR3 is TGTGCCAGCAGCTTAGGCTTTCCGGGGTCACCCCTCCACTTT.

This sequence joins TRBV29-1 and TRBJ2-3; D gene unclear. This CDR3 has 13 amino acids. Germline CDR1 SQVTM, CDR2 ANQGSEA. The V end was cut by 6 bases, the J end by 4 bases, with 14 bases between. The CDR3 DNA is TGCAGCGTGGCCGGCGGTTTACCAGATACGCAGTATTTT. It translates to CSVAGGLPDTQYF.

The chain carries TRBV20-1 and TRBJ1-5; no reliable D call. The germline CDR1 and CDR2 sequences are DFQATT and SNEGSKA (reference sequence). Trimming removed 3 bases at V and 14 bases at J, with 8 bases between. The CDR3 has 9 residues. CDR3 residues: CSASYPEHF. CDR3 nucleotides: TGCAGTGCTAGCTATCCCGAGCATTTT.

The chain recombines TRBV29-1 with TRBJ1-4; 7 bases align to TRBD1. Germline loops: CDR1 SQVTM, CDR2 ANQGSEA. CDR3 length: 11 amino acids. The chain's CDR3 is CSSTGIEKLFF. In DNA form, the CDR3 reads TGCAGTTCGACAGGGATTGAAAAACTGTTTTTT.

As to this clonotype: The CDR3 ends on some other residue instead of the conserved phenylalanine or tryptophan, so this is likely a read error. The DNA is left out, because the CDR3 cannot be placed on it with certainty; the CDR3 is given as TCRdb lists it. The chain couples TRBV20-1 to TRBJ1-4. Germline assignment: CDR1 DFQATT and CDR2 SNEGSKA (reference sequence). The CDR3 spans 8 residues, counting both ends. The CDR3 is CSAWSYTL.

This clonotype appeared a few times. The chain recombines TRBV20-1 with TRBJ2-5, with 10 nucleotides matching TRBD2. In germline, CDR1 is DFQATT, CDR2 SNEGSKA (reference sequence). This CDR3 is built from 16 residues. V trimming: 0 bases; J trimming: 2 bases; junction bases outside the gene matches: 6. CDR3 coding DNA: TGCAGTGCTAGAGATGGACTAGCGGAGACACAAGAGACCCAGTACTTC. Its protein product is CSARDGLAETQETQYF.

V gene TRBV29-1 combines with J gene TRBJ1-6, with 10 bases fitting TRBD1. Germline CDR1 and CDR2: SQVTM and ANQGSEA. The length of the CDR3 is 14 residues. The V and J ends lost 7 bases and 8 bases, in that order; junction bases with no gene match: 8. CDR3 sequence (DNA): TGCAGCGCCGCTCGCGGGACAGGGGATTCACCCCTCCACTTT. Translated, it gives CSAARGTGDSPLHF.

In nucleotides, the CDR3 is TGCAGCGCCCCGGGCCAAACTAATGAAAAACTGTTTTTT. It codes for CSAPGQTNEKLFF. V is TRBV29-1 and J is TRBJ1-4; no clear D. Germline CDR1 is SQVTM and CDR2 is ANQGSEA. V was clipped by 7 bases and J by 1 base, with 10 bases between them. CDR3 length equals 13 residues. Drawing the rest from reference TRBV29-1 and TRBJ1-4, the complete variable domain is SAVISQKPSRDICQRGTSLTIQCQVDSQVTMMFWYRQQPGQSLTLIATANQGSEATYESGFVIDKFPISRPNLTFSTLTVSNMSPEDSSIYLCSAPGQTNEKLFFGSGTQLSVL.